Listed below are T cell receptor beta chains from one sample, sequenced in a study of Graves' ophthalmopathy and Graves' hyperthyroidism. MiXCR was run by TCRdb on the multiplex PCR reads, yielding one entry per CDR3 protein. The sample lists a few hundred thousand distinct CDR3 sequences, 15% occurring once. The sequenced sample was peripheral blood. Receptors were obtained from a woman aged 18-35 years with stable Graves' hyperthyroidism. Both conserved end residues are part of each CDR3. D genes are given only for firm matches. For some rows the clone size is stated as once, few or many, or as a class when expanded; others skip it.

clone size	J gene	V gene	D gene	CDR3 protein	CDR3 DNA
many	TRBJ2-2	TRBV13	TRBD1	CASSLGQGLTGELFF	TGTGCCAGCAGCTTGGGACAGGGTTTGACCGGGGAGCTGTTTTTT
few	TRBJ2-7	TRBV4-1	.	CASSQDDWGRRNYEQYF	TGCGCCAGCAGCCAAGATGATTGGGGACGGAGAAACTACGAGCAGTACTTC
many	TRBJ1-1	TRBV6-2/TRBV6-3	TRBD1	CASSYSDRDAVNTEAFF	TGTGCCAGCAGTTACTCCGACAGGGACGCGGTAAACACTGAAGCTTTCTTT
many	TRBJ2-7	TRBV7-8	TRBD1	CASSLAGQDKSEQYF	TGTGCCAGCAGCTTAGCGGGACAGGACAAAAGCGAGCAGTACTTC
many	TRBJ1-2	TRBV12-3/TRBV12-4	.	CASSLNGYTF	TGTGCCAGCAGTTTGAACGGCTACACCTTC
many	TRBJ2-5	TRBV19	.	CASSTQGGETQYF	TGTGCCAGTAGTACTCAGGGGGGCGAGACCCAGTACTTC
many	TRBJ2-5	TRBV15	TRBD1	CATSRDWQDRETQYF	TGTGCCACCAGCAGAGATTGGCAGGACAGGGAGACCCAGTACTTC
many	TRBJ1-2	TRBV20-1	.	CSASGTGYTF	TGCAGTGCTAGTGGGACCGGCTACACCTTC
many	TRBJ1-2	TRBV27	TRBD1	CASSPRDRFGVCTF	TGTGCCAGCAGTCCCCGGGACAGGTTTGGTGTTTGCACCTTC
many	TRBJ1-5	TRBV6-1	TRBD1	CASSRNRGLDQPQHF	TGTGCCAGCAGTCGTAACAGGGGGCTCGATCAGCCCCAGCATTTT
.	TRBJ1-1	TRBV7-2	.	CASSFTPMNTEAFF	TGTGCCAGCAGCTTCACCCCCATGAACACTGAAGCTTTCTTT
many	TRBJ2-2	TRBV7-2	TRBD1	CANADRGTGELFF	TGTGCCAATGCGGACAGGGGCACCGGGGAGCTGTTTTTT
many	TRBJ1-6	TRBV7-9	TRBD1	CASSFGTGDYSYNSPLHF	TGTGCCAGCAGCTTTGGGACAGGGGATTACTCCTATAATTCACCCCTCCACTTT
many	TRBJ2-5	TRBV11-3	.	CASSYLYQETQYF	TGTGCCAGCAGCTACTTGTACCAAGAGACCCAGTACTTC
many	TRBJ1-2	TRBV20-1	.	CSARDQGAYGYTF	TGCAGTGCTAGAGATCAAGGGGCCTATGGCTACACCTTC
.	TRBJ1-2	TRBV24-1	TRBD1	CATKEGTGLYGYTF	TGTGCCACTAAAGAGGGGACAGGGCTGTATGGCTACACCTTC
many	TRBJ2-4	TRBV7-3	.	CASSLHPGMGKNIQYF	TGTGCCAGCAGCTTACATCCAGGGATGGGAAAAAACATTCAGTACTTC
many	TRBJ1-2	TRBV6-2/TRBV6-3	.	CASSPQGRANYGYTF	TGTGCCAGCTCTCCCCAGGGTCGAGCTAACTATGGCTACACCTTC
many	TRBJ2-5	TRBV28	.	CASIPPLSSYQETQYF	TGTGCCAGCATCCCCCCCCTCTCGTCTTATCAAGAGACCCAGTACTTC
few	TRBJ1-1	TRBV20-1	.	CSARGFWVGAFF	TGCAGTGCTAGAGGTTTCTGGGTGGGAGCTTTCTTT
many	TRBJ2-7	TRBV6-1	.	CASRQGGGSYEQYF	TGTGCCAGCCGGCAGGGTGGGGGCTCCTACGAGCAGTACTTC
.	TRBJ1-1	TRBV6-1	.	CASTPPGPNTEAFF	TGTGCCAGCACCCCACCGGGACCGAACACTGAAGCTTTCTTT
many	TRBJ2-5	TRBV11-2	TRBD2	CASSLGTSGQETQYF	TGTGCCAGCAGCTTAGGGACTAGCGGGCAAGAGACCCAGTACTTC
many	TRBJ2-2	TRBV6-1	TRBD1	CASKSDRGHTGELFF	TGTGCCAGCAAGTCGGACAGGGGGCACACCGGGGAGCTGTTTTTT
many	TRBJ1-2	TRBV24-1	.	CATSDADSYGYTF	TGTGCCACCAGTGATGCGGACAGTTATGGCTACACCTTC
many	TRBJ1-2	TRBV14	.	CASSRGGNYGYTF	TGTGCCAGCAGCCGTGGGGGGAACTATGGCTACACCTTC
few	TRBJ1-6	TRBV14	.	CASSPRRGSYNSPHHF	TGTGCCAGCAGCCCTCGCCGAGGCTCCTATAATTCACCCCACCACTTT
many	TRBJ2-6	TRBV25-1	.	CASSEVRSGANVLTF	TGTGCCAGCAGTGAGGTGAGGTCTGGGGCCAACGTCCTGACTTTC
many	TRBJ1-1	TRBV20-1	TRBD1	CSAPTGEVLNTEAFF	TGCAGTGCTCCGACAGGGGAGGTTCTGAACACTGAAGCTTTCTTT
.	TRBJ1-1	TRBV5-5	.	CASSLAIRAMNTEAFF	TGTGCCAGCAGCTTGGCTATTCGTGCAATGAACACTGAAGCTTTCTTT
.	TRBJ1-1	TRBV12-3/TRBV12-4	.	CVSAWGGAGEAFF	TGTGTCAGCGCCTGGGGGGGGGCGGGTGAAGCTTTCTTT
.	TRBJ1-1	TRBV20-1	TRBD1	CSASGTGIQAMNTEAFF	TGCAGTGCCTCCGGGACAGGGATCCAAGCCATGAACACTGAAGCTTTCTTT
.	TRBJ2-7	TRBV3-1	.	CASSQELNSYEQYF	TGTGCCAGCAGCCAAGAGCTAAATTCCTACGAGCAGTACTTC
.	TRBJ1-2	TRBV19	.	CASIGAPGYGYTF	TGTGCCAGTATCGGGGCCCCTGGCTATGGCTACACCTTC
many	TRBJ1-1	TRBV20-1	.	CSASLRGEAFF	TGCAGTGCTAGTCTGCGGGGTGAAGCTTTCTTT
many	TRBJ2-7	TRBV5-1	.	CASSLGRAPNEQYF	TGCGCCAGCAGCTTGGGACGGGCCCCGAACGAGCAGTACTTC
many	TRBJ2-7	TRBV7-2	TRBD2	CASSTAVAGGYEQYF	TGTGCCAGCAGCACAGCGGTAGCGGGGGGGTACGAGCAGTACTTC
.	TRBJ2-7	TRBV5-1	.	CASSLPWQGPGKSLNEQYF	TGCGCCAGCAGCCTGCCGTGGCAGGGACCAGGGAAATCCCTAAACGAGCAGTACTTC
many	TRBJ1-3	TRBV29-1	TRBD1	CSVGTGGSGNTIYF	TGCAGCGTTGGGACAGGGGGCTCTGGAAACACCATATATTTT
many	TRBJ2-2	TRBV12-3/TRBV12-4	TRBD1	CASSRTGDSGELFF	TGTGCCAGCAGTCGGACAGGGGATAGCGGGGAGCTGTTTTTT
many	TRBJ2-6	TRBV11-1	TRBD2	CASSTVGGTGANVLTF	TGTGCCAGCAGCACGGTGGGGGGGACTGGGGCCAACGTCCTGACTTTC
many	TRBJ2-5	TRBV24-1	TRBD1	CATSDWQGVETQYF	TGTGCCACCAGTGATTGGCAGGGGGTCGAGACCCAGTACTTC
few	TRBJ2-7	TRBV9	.	CASSVDGIYEQYF	TGTGCCAGCAGCGTAGATGGAATATACGAGCAGTACTTC
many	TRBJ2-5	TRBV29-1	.	CSVEDPTVLETQYF	TGCAGCGTTGAAGATCCGACGGTCCTAGAGACCCAGTACTTC
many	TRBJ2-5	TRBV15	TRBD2	CATSRGLAGALQETQYF	TGTGCCACCAGCAGAGGGCTAGCGGGGGCCTTACAAGAGACCCAGTACTTC
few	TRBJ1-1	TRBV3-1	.	CASSQVVHRNTEAFF	TGTGCCAGCAGCCAAGTAGTCCATAGGAACACTGAAGCTTTCTTT
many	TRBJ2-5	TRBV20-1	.	CSARGGGETQYF	TGCAGTGCTAGAGGAGGGGGAGAGACCCAGTACTTC
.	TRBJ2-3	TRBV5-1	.	CASRPGADTQYF	TGCGCCAGCAGACCGGGGGCAGATACGCAGTATTTT
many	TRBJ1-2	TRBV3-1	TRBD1	CASSQGQGVYGYTF	TGTGCCAGCAGCCAGGGACAGGGGGTTTATGGCTACACCTTC
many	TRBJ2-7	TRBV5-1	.	CASSSTRSLGEQYF	TGCGCCAGCAGCTCCACACGGTCTCTTGGCGAGCAGTACTTC
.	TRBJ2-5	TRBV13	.	CASSLGEGLRETQYF	TGTGCCAGCAGCTTAGGCGAAGGGCTCCGAGAGACCCAGTACTTC
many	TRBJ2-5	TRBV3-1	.	CASSQDGKRGRTQYF	TGTGCCAGCAGCCAAGACGGGAAACGAGGGCGGACCCAGTACTTC
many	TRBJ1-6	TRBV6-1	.	CASSSEDGKNSPLHF	TGTGCCAGCAGCTCGGAGGACGGTAAAAATTCACCCCTCCACTTT
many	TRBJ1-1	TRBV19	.	CASSIAGGTEAFF	TGTGCCAGTAGTATAGCTGGGGGGACTGAAGCTTTCTTT
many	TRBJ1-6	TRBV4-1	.	CASSQGYRRFNSPLHF	TGCGCCAGCAGCCAAGGCTACAGGCGGTTTAATTCACCCCTCCACTTT
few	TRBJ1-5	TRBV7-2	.	CASSLWGSYNQPQHF	TGTGCCAGCAGCTTATGGGGATCCTACAATCAGCCCCAGCATTTT
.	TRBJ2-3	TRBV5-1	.	CASSLGQVTDTQYF	TGCGCCAGCAGCTTGGGGCAGGTCACAGATACGCAGTATTTT
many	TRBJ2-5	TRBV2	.	CASSEAGQETQYF	TGTGCCAGCAGTGAAGCGGGACAAGAGACCCAGTACTTC
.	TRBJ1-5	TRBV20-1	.	CSAARGNQPQHF	TGCAGTGCGGCCAGGGGCAATCAGCCCCAGCATTTT